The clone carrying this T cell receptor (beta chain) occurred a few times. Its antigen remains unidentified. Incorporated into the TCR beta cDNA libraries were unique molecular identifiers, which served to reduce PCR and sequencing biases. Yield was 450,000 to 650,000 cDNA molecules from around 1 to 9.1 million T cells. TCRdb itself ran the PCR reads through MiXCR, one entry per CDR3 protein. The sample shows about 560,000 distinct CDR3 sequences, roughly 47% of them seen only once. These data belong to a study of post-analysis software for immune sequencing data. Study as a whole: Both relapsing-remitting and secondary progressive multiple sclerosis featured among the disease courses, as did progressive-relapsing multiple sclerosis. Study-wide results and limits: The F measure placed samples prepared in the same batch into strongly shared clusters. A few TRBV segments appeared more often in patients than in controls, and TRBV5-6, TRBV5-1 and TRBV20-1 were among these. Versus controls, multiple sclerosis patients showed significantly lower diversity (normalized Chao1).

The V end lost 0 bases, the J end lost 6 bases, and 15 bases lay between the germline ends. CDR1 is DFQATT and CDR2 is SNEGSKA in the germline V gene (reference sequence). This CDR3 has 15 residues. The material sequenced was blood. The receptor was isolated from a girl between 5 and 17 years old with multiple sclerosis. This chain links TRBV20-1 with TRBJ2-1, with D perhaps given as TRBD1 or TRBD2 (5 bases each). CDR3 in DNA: TGCAGTGCTAGAGATTTGGCGTCGAGGGGCAATGAGCAGTTCTTC. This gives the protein CSARDLASRGNEQFF.